The 8 T cell receptor beta chains in this list originate from one sample, sequenced in a study of blood T cells in healthy people across ages. For the second PCR, which ran for roughly 6 to 12 cycles, a sample-barcoded 5' primer and a J-beta primer mix were used. A single record per CDR3 protein comes from TCRdb applying MiXCR to the 5' RACE reads. In the table there are about 1,800,000 distinct CDR3 sequences, roughly 30% of which are singletons. Sequenced material: blood. These receptors all stem from a woman aged 25 to 39 in good health.

This clonotype has just a few counts. The chain links TRBV6-2 or TRBV6-3 to TRBJ2-3, with no clear D. The CDR3 contains 14 residues. Looked up from germline, CDR1 is MNHEY and CDR2 is SVGEGT. Trimming removed 10 bases at V and 9 bases at J, with 23 bases between. CDR3 DNA: TGTGCCACAGAGGTCGGCGGAATACAAGGGACGCAGTATTTT. It specifies CATEVGGIQGTQYF.

This clonotype was seen many times. This chain links TRBV15 with TRBJ2-7; 11 bases match TRBD2. Germline V gene lookup returns CDR1 LNHNV and CDR2 YYDKDF (reference sequence). The ends lost 1 base at V and 5 bases at J; junction bases unmatched: 10. This CDR3 spans 17 amino acids. The CDR3 DNA reads as TGTGCCACCAGCAGAGGTCTAGGGGCTAGCGGGAGGAACGAGCAGTACTTC. Protein sequence: CATSRGLGASGRNEQYF.

V usage is TRBV6-2 or TRBV6-3 and J usage is TRBJ2-5; maybe TRBD2 (6 bases). Deletions cut 8 bases from V and 4 bases from J, with 14 bases between. Germline assignment: CDR1 MNHEY and CDR2 SVGEGT. The CDR3 spans 13 residues. CDR3 residues: CASPKVGGETQYF. The CDR3, as DNA: TGTGCCAGCCCGAAGGTCGGGGGAGAGACCCAGTACTTC.

V gene TRBV5-1 combines with J gene TRBJ1-1; 7 bases agree with TRBD1. Germline CDR1 SGHRS, CDR2 YFSETQ. CDR3 size: 13 residues. V gave up 0 bases and J gave up 8 bases; unmatched junction bases: 4. The CDR3 reads CASSLGDRGEAFF. CDR3 sequence (DNA): TGCGCCAGCAGCTTGGGGGACAGAGGGGAAGCTTTCTTT.

This sequence joins TRBV9 and TRBJ2-5; D not certain. There are 13 residues in the CDR3. The ends were cut back, 0 bases at V and 4 bases at J, with 7 bases in the middle. In germline, CDR1 is SGDLS, CDR2 YYNGEE. The CDR3 sequence: CASSVDDGETQYF. In DNA, the CDR3 is TGTGCCAGCAGCGTAGACGACGGAGAGACCCAGTACTTC.

This clonotype was found many times. The V call is TRBV28, the J call TRBJ2-3; TRBD2 matches at 13 bases. Germline trimming cut 3 bases from V and 4 bases from J; bases unmatched to any gene: 7. The CDR3 is 17 residues long. The germline V gene has CDR1 MDHEN and CDR2 SYDVKM. CDR3: CASSFGTSGVLADTQYF. The DNA of the CDR3 is TGTGCCAGCAGTTTCGGGACTAGCGGGGTTTTAGCAGATACGCAGTATTTT.

This clonotype occurred a few times. V is TRBV28 and J is TRBJ2-7, with TRBD2 matching over 9 bases. The germline CDR1 and CDR2 sequences are MDHEN and SYDVKM. J lost 3 bases, V lost 6 bases, and 9 bases had no gene match. This CDR3 is built from 15 residues. CDR3 coding DNA: TGTGCCAGCAGCTTAGCGGGGGCCAATAGCTACGAGCAGTACTTC. This gives the protein CASSLAGANSYEQYF.

The chain has TRBV9 and TRBJ1-6; TRBD1 agrees at 9 bases. There are 16 residues in the CDR3. Germline CDR1 is SGDLS and CDR2 is YYNGEE. Germline trimming cut 3 bases from V and 3 bases from J; bases unmatched to any gene: 4. Here the CDR3 reads CASSAPGQGYNSPLHF. The DNA of the CDR3 is TGTGCCAGCAGCGCCCCGGGACAGGGCTATAATTCACCCCTCCACTTT.